The 19 T cell receptor beta chains listed next were all sequenced from one sample in a study of blood T cells in healthy people across ages. PCR was performed a second time for about 7 to 12 cycles using a sample-barcoded 5' primer and a J-beta primer mix. TCRdb re-called the 5' RACE reads through MiXCR, storing one row per CDR3 protein. Of 1.5 million or so distinct CDR3 sequences in the sample, about 42% are singletons; the top ten hold around 4%. Input material: blood. These receptors were obtained from a woman aged 18-30 years in good health.

The rearrangement links TRBV6-1 to TRBJ2-5; D may be TRBD1 or TRBD2 (5 bases each). Germline assignment: CDR1 MNHNS and CDR2 SASEGT. The CDR3 extends over 13 amino acids. V gave up 6 bases and J gave up 11 bases, with 19 bases separating them. CDR3 residues: CASRGPRFYEQYF. Here the CDR3 DNA reads TGTGCCAGCAGGGGACCGAGGTTTTATGAGCAGTACTTC.

V gene TRBV7-9 combines with J gene TRBJ2-1; TRBD2 is a possible D gene (5 bases). Germline V lookup: CDR1 SEHNR, CDR2 FQNEAQ (reference sequence). With 5 bases removed from V and 2 bases from J, the gap between germline ends came to 16 bases. The CDR3 has 16 residues. The CDR3 DNA follows: TGTGCCAGCAGCACCACCCAGGAGGTTACCTACAATGAGCAGTTCTTC. Encoded protein: CASSTTQEVTYNEQFF. Full variable domain (remainder filled in from reference TRBV7-9 and TRBJ2-1): DTGVSQNPRHKITKRGQNVTFRCDPISEHNRLYWYRQTLGQGPEFLTYFQNEAQLEKSRLLSDRFSAERPKGSFSTLEIQRTEQGDSAMYLCASSTTQEVTYNEQFFGPGTRLTVL.

The chain links TRBV5-6 to TRBJ2-3; D unresolved. CDR1 SGHDT and CDR2 YYEEEE come from the germline V gene. This CDR3 spans 16 amino acids. Trimming removed 1 base at V and 3 bases at J, with 15 bases between. The DNA of the CDR3 is TGTGCCAGCAGCTTGCAGGCAAGGGCCTATACAGATACGCAGTATTTT. It yields the protein CASSLQARAYTDTQYF.

The chain is built from TRBV12-5 and TRBJ1-2, with 9 bases aligning to TRBD1. The V segment lost 0 bases and the J segment 5 bases; nucleotides outside the gene matches: 16. Germline V gene data show CDR1 as LGHNT and CDR2 as FRNRAP. The CDR3 length is 19 residues. The CDR3 spells CASGLVSLPTGGIPYGYTF. In DNA form, the CDR3 reads TGTGCTAGTGGTTTGGTATCTCTTCCGACAGGGGGTATCCCTTATGGCTACACCTTC. Together with reference TRBV12-5 and TRBJ1-2, the CDR3 gives the full variable domain: DARVTQTPRHKVTEMGQEVTMRCQPILGHNTVFWYRQTMMQGLELLAYFRNRAPLDDSGMPKDRFSAEMPDATLATLKIQPSEPRDSAVYFCASGLVSLPTGGIPYGYTFGSGTRLTVV.

This clonotype came up a few times. CDR3 bases: TGTGCCAGCAGCGTCGGGACAGGAGATAGCAATCAGCCCCAGCATTTT. As protein: CASSVGTGDSNQPQHF. The gene calls are TRBV9 and TRBJ1-5; 8 bases are a match to TRBD1. V was pared by 2 bases and J by 0 bases, with 4 bases of the junction left unmatched. CDR3 size: 16 residues. Germline V lookup: CDR1 SGDLS, CDR2 YYNGEE.

This rearrangement joins TRBV6-5 to TRBJ1-1; D is uncertain. The CDR3 is 13 residues long. V lost 6 bases to trimming and J lost 3 bases, with 11 bases between them. Germline V gene lookup returns CDR1 MNHEY and CDR2 SVGAGI. CDR3 sequence reads: CASRPRVYTEAFF. CDR3 DNA sequence: TGTGCCAGCAGGCCCAGAGTTTACACTGAAGCTTTCTTT.

The V and J genes are TRBV28 and TRBJ2-4, with 7 bases that match TRBD1. The DNA matches TRBJ2-7 better at its end, which makes the J call doubtful. Germline V CDR1 and CDR2: MDHEN, SYDVKM. This CDR3 has 15 residues. This chain's CDR3 is CASSPLTGYDHEQYF. The CDR3 region has the DNA TGTGCCAGCAGTCCATTGACAGGGTATGACCACGAGCAGTACTTC.

This clonotype appeared many times. The rearrangement links TRBV12-3 or TRBV12-4 to TRBJ2-3, with D tentatively TRBD1 (5 bases). The CDR3 is made up of 14 amino acids. Deletions cut 6 bases from V and 1 base from J, with 11 bases between. CDR3 sequence reads: CASRPQTGTDTQYF. The CDR3 DNA reads TGTGCCAGCAGACCCCAGACAGGCACAGATACGCAGTATTTT.

Worth noting for this clonotype: Relative to the germline gene, one junction end is altered; a read error may explain this. J is TRBJ2-7 and V is TRBV27; TRBD1 might be the D (5 bases). This CDR3 has 11 residues. Germline-derived CDR1 and CDR2 are MNHEY and SMNVEV (reference sequence). The CDR3 sequence: CASGLRGEQYF. The CDR3 nucleotides read TGTGCCAGCGGTTTAAGGGGAGAGCAGTACTTC.

This clonotype turned up a few times. The chain carries TRBV7-9 and TRBJ1-2; D ambiguous. Germline V lookup: CDR1 SEHNR, CDR2 FQNEAQ (reference sequence). V was clipped by 6 bases and J by 2 bases, with 13 bases between them. The CDR3 has 14 amino acids. The CDR3 loop is CASSPINLNYGYTF. Written as DNA, the CDR3 is TGTGCCAGCAGTCCCATAAACCTCAACTATGGCTACACCTTC.

This clonotype was found a few times. The chain uses TRBV5-1 and TRBJ2-1, with 7 positions matching TRBD2. The CDR3 is 15 amino acids. CDR1 and CDR2 from the germline V gene are SGHRS and YFSETQ. V lost 0 bases to trimming and J lost 7 bases; unmatched junction nucleotides: 7. Here the CDR3 DNA reads TGCGCCAGCAGCTTGGATGTGGGAGGGCCTAATGAGCAGTTCTTC. Translation: CASSLDVGGPNEQFF.

The table lists this clonotype with a few counts. V gene TRBV20-1 combines with J gene TRBJ1-1; D gene uncertain. Trimming took off 7 bases at V and 1 base at J, with 10 bases between the two ends. The CDR3 sequence is 12 residues long. Germline V gene lookup returns CDR1 DFQATT and CDR2 SNEGSKA (reference sequence). The CDR3 sequence is CSGVSSNTEAFF. The DNA of the CDR3 is TGCAGTGGTGTATCCTCGAACACTGAAGCTTTCTTT.

This clonotype was recorded a few times. V is TRBV4-3 and J is TRBJ2-7; the D gene could be TRBD1 or TRBD2 (5 bases each). Per the germline V gene, CDR1 is LGHNA and CDR2 is YSLEER. The CDR3 sequence is 13 residues long. Between the trimmed V and J ends, which lost 3 bases and 5 bases, there was a span of 11 bases. CDR3 amino acids: CASSQFQGHEQYF. For the CDR3, the DNA is TGCGCCAGCAGCCAGTTCCAGGGACACGAGCAGTACTTC.

V usage is TRBV7-2 and J usage is TRBJ2-7; D tentatively reads TRBD1 or TRBD2 (5 bases each). CDR1 and CDR2 from the germline V gene are SGHTA and FQGNSA. The CDR3 is 16 residues long. The V end lost 1 base, the J end lost 0 bases, and 13 bases lay between the germline ends. CDR3 protein: CASSLVNGAISYEQYF. The CDR3 DNA reads as TGTGCCAGCAGCTTAGTGAACGGGGCTATCTCCTACGAGCAGTACTTC.

This clonotype was recorded only once. The chain employs TRBV10-3 and TRBJ2-3, with 7 bases aligning to TRBD1. Trimming cost V 5 bases and J 3 bases; bases outside gene matches: 5. This CDR3 region has 14 residues. Germline V gene data show CDR1 as ENHRY and CDR2 as SYGVKD. Here the CDR3 DNA reads TGTGCCATCAGTCCCGGACAGGAAACAGATACGCAGTATTTT. It is translated as CAISPGQETDTQYF.

This clonotype was seen ten or more times. This rearrangement joins TRBV20-1 to TRBJ2-3; 8 nucleotides agree with TRBD2. The CDR3 is 18 amino acids. The J segment lost 8 bases and the V segment lost 0 bases, leaving 19 bases of the junction unmatched. Germline V gives CDR1 DFQATT, CDR2 SNEGSKA (reference sequence). In DNA, the CDR3 is TGCAGTGCTAGAGAGGAGCTCGGGACTAGTAGTCCCACACCTACGCAGTATTTT. Its protein is CSAREELGTSSPTPTQYF.

This clonotype was picked up a small number of times. This sequence joins TRBV12-3 or TRBV12-4 and TRBJ2-7; a weak D match, TRBD1 (5 bases). The end of the DNA is better explained by TRBJ2-5, so the J call may be wrong. The CDR3 runs to 14 residues. In DNA form, the CDR3 reads TGTGCCAGCAGTGGATCAGGGTTTGGAGAGACCCAGTACTTC. This sequence encodes CASSGSGFGETQYF.

The chain links TRBV6-2 or TRBV6-3 to TRBJ1-5, with D tentatively TRBD1 (6 bases). Germline CDR1 reads MNHEY; CDR2 reads SVGEGT. With 4 bases removed from V and 0 bases from J, the gap between germline ends came to 16 bases. This CDR3 comprises 17 residues. The CDR3 DNA reads TGTGCCAGCAGTTTCAACAACAGGGAATATAGCAATCAGCCCCAGCATTTT. This gives the protein CASSFNNREYSNQPQHF.

The DNA for the CDR3 is TGTGCCAGCAGCCCAGCCGGGGGCTGGACTGAAGCTTTCTTT. Translating gives CASSPAGGWTEAFF. The J gene is TRBJ1-1, the V gene TRBV27; possible D gene TRBD1, 6 bases. V was trimmed by 6 bases and J by 5 bases, leaving 16 bases between them. Germline-derived CDR1 and CDR2 are MNHEY and SMNVEV (reference sequence). The CDR3 spans 14 residues.